This T cell receptor (beta chain) came from a study of T-cell memory formation after mild COVID-19. Overall study results and limits: Among clones peaking at day 37 in the second wave, SARS-CoV-2 specificity remained unconfirmed. Contracting CD4+ clones sat mainly in CM and EM; CD8+ in EMRA.

After 5'RACE with constant-segment primers, TCR alpha and TCR beta cDNA libraries carrying sample barcodes and UMIs were obtained. From the 5' RACE reads, TCRdb called clonotypes with MiXCR, one entry per CDR3 protein. The data hold roughly 300,000 distinct CDR3 sequences, with about an eighth observed a single time. A note on this clonotype: The antigen is unknown.

Germline CDR1 MNHEY, CDR2 SMNVEV (reference sequence). This CDR3 is built from 13 residues. V gave up 6 bases and J gave up 4 bases, with 13 bases separating them. V and J are TRBV27 and TRBJ2-7; no clear D gene. The specimen sequenced was PBMCs or a T cell subset sorted from them (not recorded which). This TCR was sampled from a man aged 18-30 years who had mild COVID-19 (a few samples of this study predate the infection). Cell type and time point are not known. CDR3 sequence reads: CASSYKRHYEQYF. The CDR3 DNA reads TGTGCCAGCAGCTACAAGAGACATTACGAGCAGTACTTC.